This TCR beta chain was recovered during a study of blood T cell repertoires in COVID-19. Study in general: There were acute and convalescent COVID-19 samples, and they came from the United States, Italy and Spain. T cells, B-cell-depleted T cells, or PBMCs supplied cDNA or gDNA.

Trimming removed 4 bases from V and 1 base from J, with 8 bases in between. The CDR3 consists of 13 residues. The germline V gene encodes CDR1 SGHTA and CDR2 FQGNSA. Original processing methods: Amplification of reference gene primers provided the estimated nucleated cell counts. TCRdb's copy holds only in-frame clones and misses some; the assay was immunoSEQ multiplex PCR. V and J calls and clone size are copied from that table; D and trimming were computed from the DNA. The sample lists 250,000 to 400,000 clones; approximately 89% were seen once. Seattle patients were enrolled while actively infected and followed longitudinally.

Sequencing input: peripheral blood. The TCR originated in a woman aged 25-40 years with COVID-19, enrolled during active disease. This sequence joins TRBV7-2 and TRBJ2-7; tentatively, D is TRBD1 (5 bases). Here the CDR3 DNA reads TGTGCCAGCAGCTGGCCAGGGTCCTACGAGCAGTACTTC. Translation: CASSWPGSYEQYF.